The 18 T cell receptor beta chains below all came from one sample that was sequenced in a study of early T cells in non-severe SARS-CoV-2 infection. TCRdb reprocessed the 5' RACE reads via MiXCR and lists one record per CDR3 protein. The sample records tens of thousands of distinct CDR3 sequences, roughly 8.7% being singletons. Sequenced here: whole blood, sampled at baseline. These receptors were taken from an adult who was a healthcare worker with PCR-confirmed SARS-CoV-2 infection or an uninfected control (not recorded which).

The chain employs TRBV28 and TRBJ2-6; the D gene is possibly TRBD2 (5 bases). The CDR3 loop spans 15 amino acids. Germline V gene sequence: CDR1 MDHEN, CDR2 SYDVKM. V was clipped by 2 bases and J by 4 bases, with 9 bases between them. The CDR3 nucleotides read TGTGCCAGCAGTTTACGAGGGTCCGGGGCCAACGTCCTGACTTTC. Translating it yields CASSLRGSGANVLTF.

This clonotype was counted only a few times. The gene calls are TRBV21-1 and TRBJ2-5; the table gives TRBD1 as D, unverified against the DNA. TRBV21-1 is designated a pseudogene. This CDR3 has 17 amino acids. This chain's CDR3 is CASSGFRDSYYQETQYF. CDR3 coding DNA: TGTGCCAGCAGCGGTTTCCGGGACAGCTACTACCAAGAGACCCAGTACTTC.

This clonotype was counted many times. The J gene is TRBJ2-5, the V gene TRBV19; TRBD1 matches 9 bases. The CDR3 extends over 14 amino acids. V was clipped by 3 bases and J by 5 bases; unmatched bases: 4. The germline gives CDR1 LNHDA, CDR2 SQIVND (reference sequence). CDR3 in amino acids: CASSIWTGEETQYF. The CDR3 DNA sequence: TGTGCCAGTAGTATTTGGACAGGGGAGGAGACCCAGTACTTC.

This clonotype was observed many times. The V and J genes are TRBV12-3 or TRBV12-4 and TRBJ2-1; TRBD2 matches at 13 bases. Trimming at V came to 4 bases and at J to 8 bases, leaving 11 bases not matched to a gene. This CDR3 is built from 17 residues. DNA for the CDR3: TGTGCCAGCAGTTCAGTGAAACTAGCGGGGGGGCCCGATGAGCAGTTCTTC. Residues: CASSSVKLAGGPDEQFF.

The J gene is TRBJ2-3, the V gene TRBV2, with 8 nucleotides matching TRBD2. Trimming removed 6 bases from V and 4 bases from J; junction bases left unmatched: 9. Germline loops: CDR1 SNHLY, CDR2 FYNNEI. CDR3 size: 15 residues. Here the CDR3 DNA reads TGTGCCAGCAGGGCTAGCGGGTCTTCGTCAGATACGCAGTATTTT. It codes for CASRASGSSSDTQYF.

This rearrangement joins TRBV7-8 to TRBJ2-1, with TRBD1 matching 7 bases. The CDR3 runs 15 residues. Per the germline V gene, CDR1 is SGHVS and CDR2 is FQNEAQ. V trimming: 5 bases; J trimming: 3 bases; junction bases outside the gene matches: 7. CDR3 amino acids: CASSQRQGSYNEQFF. CDR3 nucleotides: TGTGCCAGCAGCCAGAGACAGGGAAGCTACAATGAGCAGTTCTTC. The full variable domain, rest sourced from reference TRBV7-8 and TRBJ2-1, is GAGVSQSPRYKVAKRGQDVALRCDPISGHVSLFWYQQALGQGPEFLTYFQNEAQLDKSGLPSDRFFAERPEGSVSTLKIQRTQQEDSAVYLCASSQRQGSYNEQFFGPGTRLTVL.

The genes are TRBV28 and TRBJ1-1; TRBD1 matches at 7 bases. V shed 6 bases, J shed 6 bases, and the junction held 7 bases outside the gene matches. Germline V gene data show CDR1 as MDHEN and CDR2 as SYDVKM. The CDR3 is 13 amino acids. The CDR3 is CASSGTVVAEAFF. The CDR3 DNA reads TGTGCCAGCAGCGGGACAGTGGTAGCTGAAGCTTTCTTT.

V is TRBV7-9 and J is TRBJ1-2; 9 nucleotides align to TRBD1. Germline V gene data show CDR1 as SEHNR and CDR2 as FQNEAQ (reference sequence). The J segment lost 5 bases and the V segment lost 0 bases, leaving 7 bases of the junction unmatched. CDR3 length: 16 amino acids. CDR3 residues: CASSLAGTGYRYGYTF. DNA of the CDR3: TGTGCCAGCAGCTTAGCAGGGACAGGGTATCGGTATGGCTACACCTTC.

This clonotype has only a few counts. The chain links TRBV6-5 to TRBJ1-2; D is undetermined. This CDR3 has 17 residues. Per germline, CDR1 MNHEY and CDR2 SVGAGI. Trimming cost V 0 bases and J 6 bases, with 20 bases left between them. The CDR3 nucleotides are TGTGCCAGCAGTTACTCGCCGTCCGGCAGTTCTATGCATGGCTACACCTTC. Its translation is CASSYSPSGSSMHGYTF.

V and J are TRBV3-1 and TRBJ2-3; 7 positions match TRBD1. The V segment lost 4 bases and the J segment 2 bases; nucleotides outside the gene matches: 6. Per germline, CDR1 LGHDT and CDR2 YNNKEL (reference sequence). The CDR3 is 15 residues long. Written as DNA, the CDR3 is TGTGCCAGCAGCCTTGGGGGACAGTCCACAGATACGCAGTATTTT. Translation: CASSLGGQSTDTQYF.

This clonotype showed up just a few times. The V call is TRBV5-5, the J call TRBJ2-5; D may be TRBD1 (6 bases). Germline V gives CDR1 SGHKS, CDR2 YYEKEE (reference sequence). Trimming shortened V by 0 bases and J by 0 bases, and 18 bases separated the two germline ends. This CDR3 spans 18 amino acids. The CDR3 DNA follows: TGTGCCAGCAGCTTGGTAGGGCAGGGGATGGGGTACCAAGAGACCCAGTACTTC. It specifies CASSLVGQGMGYQETQYF.

This clonotype was recorded a few times. V and J are TRBV4-1 and TRBJ2-7; 9 bases are a match to TRBD1. Germline CDR1 is MGHRA and CDR2 is YSYEKL. There are 15 residues in the CDR3. Losses at the gene ends were 4 bases for V and 9 bases for J; bases not matched to a gene: 13. The CDR3 spells CASSPTGTGYVGQYF. The CDR3 DNA is TGCGCCAGCAGCCCAACCGGGACAGGGTACGTCGGGCAGTACTTC.

The table lists this clonotype with many counts. The chain uses TRBV7-9 and TRBJ1-1, with no clear D. Germline CDR1 is SEHNR and CDR2 is FQNEAQ (reference sequence). V was shortened by 6 bases and J by 0 bases, with 20 bases between the two germline ends. The CDR3 covers 17 residues. The CDR3 nucleotides are TGTGCCAGCAGAAACGCCATGGGGAAGGAGGTGAACACTGAAGCTTTCTTT. Amino acids: CASRNAMGKEVNTEAFF.

This clonotype was observed many times. The J gene is TRBJ1-2, the V gene TRBV13; D is unclear. Looked up from germline, CDR1 is PRHDT and CDR2 is FYEKMQ (reference sequence). Deletions cut 5 bases from V and 3 bases from J, with 16 bases between. The CDR3 has 15 amino acids. As DNA, the CDR3 is TGTGCCAGCAGCGCCGACCCACGTGGGGACTATGGCTACACCTTC. This sequence encodes CASSADPRGDYGYTF.

This clonotype was counted only a few times. The chain employs TRBV11-2 and TRBJ2-7; D call uncertain. There are 12 residues in the CDR3. Germline loops: CDR1 SGHAT, CDR2 FQNNGV. The germline V and J ends were trimmed by 3 bases and 8 bases, with 11 bases remaining between them. The CDR3 region is CASSLDVWKQYF. CDR3 bases: TGTGCCAGCAGCTTGGACGTCTGGAAGCAGTACTTC.

This clonotype has a count of ten or more. This sequence joins TRBV5-6 and TRBJ2-7; D remains ambiguous. Germline lookup yields CDR1 SGHDT and CDR2 YYEEEE. CDR3 length: 14 residues. Between the trimmed V and J ends, which lost 1 base and 1 base, there was a span of 9 bases. The CDR3 loop reads CASSLWPPSYEQYF. CDR3 nucleotide sequence: TGTGCCAGCAGCTTGTGGCCACCATCCTACGAGCAGTACTTC.

This clonotype was counted many times. The chain couples TRBV2 to TRBJ2-7; 9 nucleotides align to TRBD2. Germline CDR1 reads SNHLY; CDR2 reads FYNNEI. The V segment lost 7 bases and the J segment 6 bases; nucleotides outside the gene matches: 10. The CDR3 is made up of 14 amino acids. This CDR3 is CASTVGTSPGEQYF. CDR3 bases: TGTGCCAGCACCGTGGGGACTAGCCCTGGCGAGCAGTACTTC.

The chain employs TRBV15 and TRBJ2-3; D call uncertain. Germline assignment: CDR1 LNHNV and CDR2 YYDKDF (reference sequence). The CDR3 totals 17 residues. V gave up 0 bases and J gave up 1 base, with 14 bases separating them. The CDR3 DNA follows: TGTGCCACCAGCAGAGAATTAGAGAAAGGAGGCACAGATACGCAGTATTTT. Protein: CATSRELEKGGTDTQYF. Based on the CDR3 plus reference TRBV15 and TRBJ2-3, the full variable domain is DAMVIQNPRYQVTQFGKPVTLSCSQTLNHNVMYWYQQKSSQAPKLLFHYYDKDFNNEADTPDNFQSRRPNTSFCFLDIRSPGLGDTAMYLCATSRELEKGGTDTQYFGPGTRLTVL.